A selection of T cell receptor beta chains follows, all from one sample in a study of untreated major depressive disorder. The protocol was immunoSEQ multiplex PCR, while the TCRdb copy is restricted to in-frame clones and leaves out a portion. Found here are some 21,000 clones, just under 90% of them singletons; the top ten hold approximately 0.45%. Material: CD4+ T cells from PBMCs. The receptors stem from a woman between 40 and 50 years old in good health. Each CDR3 is given without its conserved first and last residue. A D gene is named only where the DNA matches it firmly.

TRBD2	TRBV5-1	TRBJ2-3	ASSGSGGAGDTQY
NA	TRBV9	TRBJ2-7	ASSQGGIPPYEQY
NA	TRBV29-1	TRBJ2-5	SVEDVGDTQY
NA	TRBV7-9	TRBJ1-4	ASSKGGGTNNEKLF
NA	TRBV5-8	TRBJ1-5	ASSLYYGNQPQH
NA	TRBV6-1	TRBJ1-1	ASSVSGPTEAF
NA	TRBV4-2	TRBJ1-1	ASSHWGVEAF
NA	TRBV4-3	TRBJ1-1	ASSQGFRGLYTEAF
TRBD1	TRBV10-3	TRBJ1-3	AISESRGTASGNTIY
TRBD2	TRBV6-5	TRBJ2-1	ASSSGLAYEQF
NA	TRBV28	TRBJ2-3	ASSPRGIGTDTQY
NA	TRBV2	TRBJ2-2	ASSGGSGVTGELF
TRBD1	TRBV19	TRBJ1-5	ATRTGDQPQH
NA	TRBV30	TRBJ1-4	ASIPQLGHQLF
NA	TRBV19	TRBJ1-2	ASSIWAPRGNYGYT
NA	TRBV2	TRBJ1-2	ASSPRQSGGYT
NA	TRBV19	TRBJ1-2	ASRLDNRRGYT
TRBD1	TRBV5-1	TRBJ2-7	ASSSDRGSYEQY
NA	TRBV7-7	TRBJ2-5	ASSLGRGISQETQY
TRBD2	TRBV19	TRBJ2-5	ASKAMGRGAQETQY
NA	TRBV2	TRBJ2-2	ASKASTNTGELF
NA	TRBV30	TRBJ2-3	AWSPGASTDTQY
NA	TRBV5-6	TRBJ1-1	ASSRGLMNTEAF
NA	TRBV28	TRBJ1-2	ASSESYGYT
TRBD1	TRBV30	TRBJ1-1	AWEFGQGNTEAF
NA	TRBV28	TRBJ1-1	ASSTTGNTEAF